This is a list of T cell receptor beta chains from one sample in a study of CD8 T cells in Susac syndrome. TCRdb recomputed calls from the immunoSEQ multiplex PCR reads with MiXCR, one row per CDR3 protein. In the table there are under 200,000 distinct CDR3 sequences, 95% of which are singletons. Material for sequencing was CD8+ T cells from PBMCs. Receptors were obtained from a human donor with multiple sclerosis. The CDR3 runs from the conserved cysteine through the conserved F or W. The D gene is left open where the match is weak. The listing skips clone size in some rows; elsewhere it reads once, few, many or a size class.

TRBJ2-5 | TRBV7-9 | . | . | CASSYSRDEETQYF | TGTGCCAGCAGCTATTCCAGGGACGAAGAGACCCAGTACTTC
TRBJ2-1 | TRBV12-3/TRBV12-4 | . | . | CASSLDAFFYNEQFF | TGTGCCAGCAGTTTAGACGCCTTCTTCTACAATGAGCAGTTCTTC
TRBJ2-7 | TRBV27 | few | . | CASSDSPYEQYF | TGTGCCAGCAGTGATAGCCCCTACGAGCAGTACTTC
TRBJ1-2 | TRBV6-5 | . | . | CASSYSTHYGYTF | TGTGCCAGCAGTTACTCGACCCACTATGGCTACACCTTC
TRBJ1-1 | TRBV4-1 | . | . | CASGTGPLEAFF | TGCGCCAGCGGCACGGGCCCACTTGAAGCTTTCTTT
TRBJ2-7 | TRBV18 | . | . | CASSPTGWLGHEQYF | TGTGCCAGCTCACCCACCGGATGGCTGGGCCACGAGCAGTACTTC
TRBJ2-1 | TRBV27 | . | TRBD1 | CASSQRGQGFHNEQFF | TGTGCCAGCAGTCAAAGAGGACAGGGCTTCCACAATGAGCAGTTCTTC
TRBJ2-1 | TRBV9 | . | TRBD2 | CASSRGTSGSNEQFF | TGTGCCAGCAGCCGAGGGACTAGCGGGTCCAATGAGCAGTTCTTC
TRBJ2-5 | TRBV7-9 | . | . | CATKAGGTQYF | TGTGCCACCAAAGCGGGTGGGACCCAGTACTTC
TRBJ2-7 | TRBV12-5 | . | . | CASAPHGGMDEQYF | TGTGCTAGTGCTCCACACGGGGGCATGGACGAGCAGTACTTC
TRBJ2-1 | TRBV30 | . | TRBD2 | CAWSPSGRVIEQFF | TGTGCCTGGAGTCCTAGCGGGAGGGTCATTGAGCAGTTCTTC
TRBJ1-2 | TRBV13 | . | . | CASSLEGYGYTF | TGTGCCAGCAGCTTAGAGGGTTATGGCTACACCTTC
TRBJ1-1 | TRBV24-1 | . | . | CATSDLNTGAGAFF | TGTGCCACCAGTGATTTGAACACGGGTGCTGGGGCTTTCTTT
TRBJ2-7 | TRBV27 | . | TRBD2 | CASSSRTSGVYEQYF | TGTGCCAGCAGTTCACGGACTAGCGGGGTATACGAGCAGTACTTC
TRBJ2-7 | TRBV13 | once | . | CASSSGSNYEQYF | TGTGCCAGCAGCTCCGGATCTAACTACGAGCAGTACTTC
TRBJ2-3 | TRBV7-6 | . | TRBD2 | CASSFAAGGAADTQYF | TGTGCCAGCAGCTTCGCAGCGGGGGGCGCGGCGGATACGCAGTATTTT
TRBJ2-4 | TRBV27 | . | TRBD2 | CASTPGGDIQYF | TGTGCCAGCACCCCCGGGGGGGACATTCAGTACTTC
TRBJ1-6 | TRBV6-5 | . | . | CASSRHGEGYSPLHF | TGTGCCAGCAGTCGACACGGCGAAGGCTACTCACCCCTCCACTTT
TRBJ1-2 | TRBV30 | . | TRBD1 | CASSGTAYGYTF | TGTGCTTCCTCCGGGACAGCCTATGGCTACACCTTC
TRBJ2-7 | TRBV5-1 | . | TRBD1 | CASSGTGQKSSYEQYF | TGCGCCAGCAGCGGAACGGGACAGAAGAGCTCCTACGAGCAGTACTTC
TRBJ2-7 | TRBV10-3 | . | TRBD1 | CAISESTGGYEQYF | TGTGCCATCAGTGAGTCGACAGGGGGCTACGAGCAGTACTTC
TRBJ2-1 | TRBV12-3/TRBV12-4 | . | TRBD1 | CASSLPGTGNNEQFF | TGTGCCAGCAGTTTGCCCGGGACAGGGAACAATGAGCAGTTCTTC
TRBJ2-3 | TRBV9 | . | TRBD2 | CASSTAGAGGTDTQYF | TGTGCCAGCAGCACCGCGGGAGCGGGGGGCACAGATACGCAGTATTTT
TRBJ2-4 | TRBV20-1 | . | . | CSARDYRQSDIQYF | TGCAGTGCTAGAGATTACCGACAGTCCGACATTCAGTACTTC
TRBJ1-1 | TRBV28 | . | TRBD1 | CASSPGQPNTEAFF | TGTGCCAGCAGCCCGGGACAGCCGAACACTGAAGCTTTCTTT
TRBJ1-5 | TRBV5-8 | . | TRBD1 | CASRGGLQNSNQPQHF | TGTGCCAGCCGAGGGGGCTTGCAGAATAGCAATCAGCCCCAGCATTTT
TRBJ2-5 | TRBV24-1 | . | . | CATTWEETQYF | TGTGCCACCACCTGGGAGGAGACCCAGTACTTC
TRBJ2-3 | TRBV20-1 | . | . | CSATLHTPTDTQYF | TGCAGTGCTACCTTACACACCCCCACAGATACGCAGTATTTT
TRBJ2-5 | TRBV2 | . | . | CASKADKETQYF | TGTGCCAGCAAGGCCGATAAAGAGACCCAGTACTTC
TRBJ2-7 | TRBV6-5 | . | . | CASSDSSYEQYF | TGTGCCAGCAGTGACAGCTCCTACGAGCAGTACTTC
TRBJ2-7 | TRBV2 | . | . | CASSASPGYEQYF | TGTGCCAGCAGCGCTTCCCCGGGCTACGAGCAGTACTTC
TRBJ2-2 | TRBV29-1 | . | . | CSAPGAGTGELFF | TGCAGCGCACCCGGCGCGGGCACCGGGGAGCTGTTTTTT
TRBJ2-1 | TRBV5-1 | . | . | CASSLAGTLNNEQFF | TGCGCCAGCAGCTTGGCCGGGACTTTGAACAATGAGCAGTTCTTC
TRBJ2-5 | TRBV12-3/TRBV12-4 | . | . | CASSPSEQETQYF | TGTGCCAGCAGTCCATCGGAACAAGAGACCCAGTACTTC
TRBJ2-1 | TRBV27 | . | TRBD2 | CASLRGGGSSYNEQFF | TGTGCCAGCCTCCGGGGGGGAGGCAGCTCCTACAATGAGCAGTTCTTC
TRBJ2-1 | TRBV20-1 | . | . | CSARGRPALRPRGDEQFF | TGCAGTGCTAGAGGACGCCCGGCGCTGCGCCCGAGGGGCGATGAGCAGTTCTTC
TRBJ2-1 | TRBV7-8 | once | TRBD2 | CASSDLAGFHNEQFF | TGTGCCAGCAGCGACCTAGCGGGATTCCACAATGAGCAGTTCTTC
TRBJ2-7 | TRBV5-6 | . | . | CASGRTDRGEQYF | TGTGCCAGCGGTAGGACAGATCGAGGCGAGCAGTACTTC
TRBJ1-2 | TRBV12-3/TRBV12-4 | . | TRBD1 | CASSQVLTGTANYGYTF | TGTGCCAGCAGCCAGGTCCTTACCGGGACAGCCAACTATGGCTACACCTTC
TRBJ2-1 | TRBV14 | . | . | CASSQVQDYNEQFF | TGTGCCAGCAGCCAAGTACAGGATTACAATGAGCAGTTCTTC
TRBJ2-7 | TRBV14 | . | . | CASREGHGYEQYF | TGTGCCAGCAGAGAGGGACATGGCTACGAGCAGTACTTC
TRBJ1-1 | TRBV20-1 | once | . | CSATGDTEAFF | TGCAGTGCTACGGGGGACACTGAAGCTTTCTTT
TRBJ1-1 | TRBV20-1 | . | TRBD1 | CSAYRGEAFF | TGCAGTGCTTACAGGGGCGAAGCTTTCTTT
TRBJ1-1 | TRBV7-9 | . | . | CASSSTRETRTEAFF | TGTGCCAGCAGCTCAACCAGGGAAACTAGGACTGAAGCTTTCTTT
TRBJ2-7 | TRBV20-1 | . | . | CSASDYRDTLSSEQYF | TGCAGTGCTAGCGACTACCGGGACACCCTCTCGAGCGAGCAGTACTTC
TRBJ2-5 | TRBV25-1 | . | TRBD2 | CASSETSGGETQYF | TGTGCCAGCAGTGAAACTAGCGGTGGAGAGACCCAGTACTTC
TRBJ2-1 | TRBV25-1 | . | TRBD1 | CASSADRESNEQFF | TGTGCCAGCAGTGCGGACAGGGAAAGCAATGAGCAGTTCTTC
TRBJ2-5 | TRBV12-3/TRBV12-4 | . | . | CASTGQKETQYF | TGTGCCAGCACTGGGCAGAAAGAGACCCAGTACTTC
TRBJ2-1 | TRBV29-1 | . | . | CSVDPPPSGPSYNEQFF | TGCAGCGTTGATCCTCCGCCCAGCGGACCGTCCTACAATGAGCAGTTCTTC
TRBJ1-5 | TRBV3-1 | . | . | CASSQGGEGNQPQHF | TGTGCCAGCAGCCAAGGCGGGGAGGGAAATCAGCCCCAGCATTTT
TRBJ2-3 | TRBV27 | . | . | CASSLQYPDTQYF | TGTGCCAGCAGTTTACAATACCCAGATACGCAGTATTTT